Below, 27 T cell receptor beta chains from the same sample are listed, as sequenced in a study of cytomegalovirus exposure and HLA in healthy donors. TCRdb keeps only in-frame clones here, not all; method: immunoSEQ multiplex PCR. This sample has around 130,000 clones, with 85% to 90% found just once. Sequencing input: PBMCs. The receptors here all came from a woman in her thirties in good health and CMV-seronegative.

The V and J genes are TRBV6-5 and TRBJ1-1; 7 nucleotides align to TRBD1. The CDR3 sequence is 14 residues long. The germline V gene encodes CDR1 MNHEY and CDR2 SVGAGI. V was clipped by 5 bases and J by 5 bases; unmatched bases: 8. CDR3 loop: CASSGGQPGTEAFF. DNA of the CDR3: TGTGCCAGCAGTGGGGGACAGCCAGGAACTGAAGCTTTCTTT.

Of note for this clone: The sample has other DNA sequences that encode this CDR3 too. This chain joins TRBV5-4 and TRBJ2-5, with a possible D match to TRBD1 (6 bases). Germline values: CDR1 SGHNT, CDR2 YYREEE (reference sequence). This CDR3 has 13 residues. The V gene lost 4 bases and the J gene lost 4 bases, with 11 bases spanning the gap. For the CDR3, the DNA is TGTGCCAGCAGCCCACAGGGTAGAGAGACCCAGTACTTC. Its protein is CASSPQGRETQYF.

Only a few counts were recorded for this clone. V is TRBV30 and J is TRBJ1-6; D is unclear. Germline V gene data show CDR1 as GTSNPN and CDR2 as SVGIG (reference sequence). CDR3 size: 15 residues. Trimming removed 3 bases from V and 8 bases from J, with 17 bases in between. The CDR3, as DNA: TGTGCCTGGAGCCTAATAACACTGCAGGATTCACCCCTCCACTTT. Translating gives CAWSLITLQDSPLHF.

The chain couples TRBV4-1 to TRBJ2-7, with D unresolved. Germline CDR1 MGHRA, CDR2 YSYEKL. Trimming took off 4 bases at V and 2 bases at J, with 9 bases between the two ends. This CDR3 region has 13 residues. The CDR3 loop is CASSPNRAYEQYF. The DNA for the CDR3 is TGCGCCAGCAGCCCTAATCGGGCCTACGAGCAGTACTTC.

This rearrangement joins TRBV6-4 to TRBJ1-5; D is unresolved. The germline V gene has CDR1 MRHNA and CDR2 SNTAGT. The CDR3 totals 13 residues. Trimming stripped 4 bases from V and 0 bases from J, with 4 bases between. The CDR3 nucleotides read TGTGCCAGCAGTGCAAATAGCAATCAGCCCCAGCATTTT. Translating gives CASSANSNQPQHF.

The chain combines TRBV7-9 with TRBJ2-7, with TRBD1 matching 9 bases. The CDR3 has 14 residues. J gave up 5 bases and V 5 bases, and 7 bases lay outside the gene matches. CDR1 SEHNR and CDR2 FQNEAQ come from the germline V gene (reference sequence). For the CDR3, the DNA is TGTGCCAGCAGCGCAACGGGACAGGGCAACGAGCAGTACTTC. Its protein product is CASSATGQGNEQYF.

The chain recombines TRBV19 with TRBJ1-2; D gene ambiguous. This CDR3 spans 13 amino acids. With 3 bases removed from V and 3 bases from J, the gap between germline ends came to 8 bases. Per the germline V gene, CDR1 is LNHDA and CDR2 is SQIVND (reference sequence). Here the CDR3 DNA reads TGTGCCAGTAGTATGGAGGGATACTATGGCTACACCTTC. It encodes CASSMEGYYGYTF. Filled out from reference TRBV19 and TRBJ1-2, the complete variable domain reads DGGITQSPKYLFRKEGQNVTLSCEQNLNHDAMYWYRQDPGQGLRLIYYSQIVNDFQKGDIAEGYSVSREKKESFPLTVTSAQKNPTAFYLCASSMEGYYGYTFGSGTRLTVV.

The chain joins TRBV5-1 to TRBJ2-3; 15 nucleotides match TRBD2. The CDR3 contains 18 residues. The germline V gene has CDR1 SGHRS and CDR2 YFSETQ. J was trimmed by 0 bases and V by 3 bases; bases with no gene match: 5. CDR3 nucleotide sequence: TGCGCCAGCAGCTCGGGACTAGCGGGGGGATCTAGCACAGATACGCAGTATTTT. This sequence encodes CASSSGLAGGSSTDTQYF.

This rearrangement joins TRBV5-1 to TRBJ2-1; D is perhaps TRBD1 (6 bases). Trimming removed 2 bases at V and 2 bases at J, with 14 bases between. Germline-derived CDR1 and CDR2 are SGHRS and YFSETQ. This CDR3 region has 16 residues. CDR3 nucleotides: TGCGCCAGCAGCTTATCAGGGGCTGGGACCTACAATGAGCAGTTCTTC. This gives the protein CASSLSGAGTYNEQFF.

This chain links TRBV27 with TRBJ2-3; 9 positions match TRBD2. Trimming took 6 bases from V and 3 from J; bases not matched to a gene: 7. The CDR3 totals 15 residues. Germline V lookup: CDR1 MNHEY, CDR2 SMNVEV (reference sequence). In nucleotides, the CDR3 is TGTGCCAGCAGGCCCACTAGCGGGTCGACAGATACGCAGTATTTT. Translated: CASRPTSGSTDTQYF.

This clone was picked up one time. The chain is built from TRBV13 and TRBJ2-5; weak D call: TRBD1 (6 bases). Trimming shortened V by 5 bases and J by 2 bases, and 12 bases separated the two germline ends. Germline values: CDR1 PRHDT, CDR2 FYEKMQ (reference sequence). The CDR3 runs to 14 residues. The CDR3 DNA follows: TGTGCCAGCAGCGACAGGATAGGGCAAGAGACCCAGTACTTC. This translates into CASSDRIGQETQYF.

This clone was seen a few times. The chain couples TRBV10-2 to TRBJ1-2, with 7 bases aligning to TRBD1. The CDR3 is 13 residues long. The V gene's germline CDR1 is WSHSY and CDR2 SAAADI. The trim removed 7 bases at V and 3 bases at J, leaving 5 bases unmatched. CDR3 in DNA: TGCGCCAGCACCGGGACAGAACACTATGGCTACACCTTC. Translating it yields CASTGTEHYGYTF.

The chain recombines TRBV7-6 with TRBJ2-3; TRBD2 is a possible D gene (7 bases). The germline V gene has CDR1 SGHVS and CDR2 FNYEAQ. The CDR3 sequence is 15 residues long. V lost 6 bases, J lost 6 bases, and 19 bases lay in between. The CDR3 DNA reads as TGTGCCAGCAGACATAGTAGGGGGGGGCAGGATACGCAGTATTTT. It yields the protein CASRHSRGGQDTQYF.

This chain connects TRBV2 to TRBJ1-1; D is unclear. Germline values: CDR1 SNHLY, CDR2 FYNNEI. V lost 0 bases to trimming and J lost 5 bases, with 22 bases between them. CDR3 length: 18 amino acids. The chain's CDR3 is CASSEADFLGRRRTEAFF. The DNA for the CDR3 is TGTGCCAGCAGTGAAGCAGACTTCCTAGGCCGGAGACGGACTGAAGCTTTCTTT.

The CDR3 spells CASSFGTGGYEQYF. For the CDR3, the DNA is TGCGCCAGCAGCTTTGGGACAGGGGGTTACGAGCAGTACTTC. This rearrangement joins TRBV5-1 to TRBJ2-7, with 11 bases lining up with TRBD1. The germline CDR1 and CDR2 sequences are SGHRS and YFSETQ. J was trimmed by 4 bases and V by 2 bases; bases with no gene match: 2. This CDR3 has 14 residues.

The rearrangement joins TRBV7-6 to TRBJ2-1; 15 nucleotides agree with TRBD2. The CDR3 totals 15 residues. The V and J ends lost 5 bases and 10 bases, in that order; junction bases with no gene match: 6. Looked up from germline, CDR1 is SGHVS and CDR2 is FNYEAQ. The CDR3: CASSQGLAGGEEQFF. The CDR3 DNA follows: TGTGCCAGCAGCCAGGGACTAGCGGGGGGAGAGGAGCAGTTCTTC.

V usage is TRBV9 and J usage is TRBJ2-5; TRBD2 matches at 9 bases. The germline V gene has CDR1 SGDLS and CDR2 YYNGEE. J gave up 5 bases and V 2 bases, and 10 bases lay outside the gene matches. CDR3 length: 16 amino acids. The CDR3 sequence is CASSVGSGGRGETQYF. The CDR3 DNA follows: TGTGCCAGCAGCGTTGGTAGCGGGGGACGTGGGGAGACCCAGTACTTC.

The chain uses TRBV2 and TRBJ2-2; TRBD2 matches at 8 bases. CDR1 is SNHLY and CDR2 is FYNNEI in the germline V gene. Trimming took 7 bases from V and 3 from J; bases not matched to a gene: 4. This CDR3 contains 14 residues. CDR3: CASTGLAYTGELFF. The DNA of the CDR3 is TGTGCCAGCACAGGACTAGCCTACACCGGGGAGCTGTTTTTT.

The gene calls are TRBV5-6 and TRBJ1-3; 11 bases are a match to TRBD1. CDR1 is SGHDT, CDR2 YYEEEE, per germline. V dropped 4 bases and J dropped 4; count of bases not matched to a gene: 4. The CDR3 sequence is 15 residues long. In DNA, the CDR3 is TGTGCCAGCAGCCCCGGACAGGGGGCAGGAAACACCATATATTTT. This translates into CASSPGQGAGNTIYF.

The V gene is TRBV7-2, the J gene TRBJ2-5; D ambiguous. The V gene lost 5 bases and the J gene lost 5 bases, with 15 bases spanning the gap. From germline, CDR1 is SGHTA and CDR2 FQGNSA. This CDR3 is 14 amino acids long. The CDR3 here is CASSPSVRRETQYF. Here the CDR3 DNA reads TGTGCCAGCAGCCCCAGTGTGCGGCGGGAGACCCAGTACTTC.

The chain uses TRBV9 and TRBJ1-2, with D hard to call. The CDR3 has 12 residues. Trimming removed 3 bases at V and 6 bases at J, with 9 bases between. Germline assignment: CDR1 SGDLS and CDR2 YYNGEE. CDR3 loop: CASSAGVDGYTF. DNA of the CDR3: TGTGCCAGCAGCGCCGGGGTTGATGGCTACACCTTC.

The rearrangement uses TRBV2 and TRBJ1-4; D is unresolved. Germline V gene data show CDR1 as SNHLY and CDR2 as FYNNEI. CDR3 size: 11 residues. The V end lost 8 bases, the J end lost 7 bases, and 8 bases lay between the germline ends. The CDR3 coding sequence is TGTGCCAGCGTTAGCGTTGAAAAACTGTTTTTT. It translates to CASVSVEKLFF.

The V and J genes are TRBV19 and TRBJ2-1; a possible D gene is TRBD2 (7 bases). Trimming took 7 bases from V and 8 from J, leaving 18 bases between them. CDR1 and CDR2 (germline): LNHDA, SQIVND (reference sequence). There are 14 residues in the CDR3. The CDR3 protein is CASTLEGGLDEQFF. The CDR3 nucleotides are TGTGCCAGTACCCTCGAGGGGGGGCTCGATGAGCAGTTCTTC.

CDR3 DNA sequence: TGCGCCAGCAGCTCCTACAGCGGGGGAGCAGATACGCAGTATTTT. Residues: CASSSYSGGADTQYF. The V call is TRBV5-1, the J call TRBJ2-3, with 8 bases aligning to TRBD2. Per the germline V gene, CDR1 is SGHRS and CDR2 is YFSETQ. The CDR3 consists of 15 residues. Trimming took 3 bases from V and 4 from J; bases not matched to a gene: 7. Filled out from reference TRBV5-1 and TRBJ2-3, the complete variable domain reads KAGVTQTPRYLIKTRGQQVTLSCSPISGHRSVSWYQQTPGQGLQFLFEYFSETQRNKGNFPGRFSGRQFSNSRSEMNVSTLELGDSALYLCASSSYSGGADTQYFGPGTRLTVL.

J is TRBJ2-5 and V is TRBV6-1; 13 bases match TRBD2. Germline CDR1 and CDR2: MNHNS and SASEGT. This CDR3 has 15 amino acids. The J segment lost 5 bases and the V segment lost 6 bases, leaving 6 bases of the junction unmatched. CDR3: CASSATSGGLETQYF. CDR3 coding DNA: TGTGCCAGCAGCGCGACTAGCGGGGGGTTGGAGACCCAGTACTTC.

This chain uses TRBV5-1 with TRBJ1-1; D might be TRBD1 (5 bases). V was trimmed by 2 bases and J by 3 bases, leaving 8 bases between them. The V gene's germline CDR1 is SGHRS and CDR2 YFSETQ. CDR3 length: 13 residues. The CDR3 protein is CASSLKQDTEAFF. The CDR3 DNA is TGCGCCAGCAGCTTAAAACAGGACACTGAAGCTTTCTTT.

The CDR3 sequence: CSTYMGGPYGYTF. Here the CDR3 DNA reads TGCAGCACATACATGGGGGGGCCCTATGGCTACACCTTC. This chain links TRBV29-1 with TRBJ1-2; TRBD1 might be the D (6 bases). Germline CDR1 SQVTM, CDR2 ANQGSEA. The CDR3 has 13 amino acids. Trimming took 8 bases from V and 4 from J, leaving 17 bases between them.